The 14 T cell receptor beta chains in this list originate from one sample, sequenced in a study of PD-1 blockade in classical Hodgkin lymphoma. Generated by immunoSEQ multiplex PCR, the TCRdb table keeps only in-frame clones and is missing some. The sample contains about 110,000 clones, roughly nine tenths of which appear only once. Every patient was affected by relapse after autologous stem cell transplantation, while exposure to brentuximab vedotin was not uniform. The sample in question was peripheral blood mononuclear cells (PBMCs), obtained before the second cycle of nivolumab. These receptors were taken from a human donor with classical Hodgkin lymphoma.

V gene TRBV4-3 combines with J gene TRBJ1-2; D unresolved. The V end lost 2 bases, the J end lost 8 bases, and 15 bases lay between the germline ends. Germline-derived CDR1 and CDR2 are LGHNA and YSLEER. The CDR3 extends over 14 amino acids. CDR3 region: CASSQLMTAKGYTF. The CDR3 coding sequence is TGCGCCAGCAGCCAATTAATGACGGCGAAGGGCTACACCTTC.

The chain has TRBV2 and TRBJ1-5; D perhaps matches TRBD1 (6 bases). Germline V gene data show CDR1 as SNHLY and CDR2 as FYNNEI. The CDR3 is 16 residues long. Trimming pared 3 bases from V and 3 bases from J, leaving 15 bases between. As DNA, the CDR3 is TGTGCCAGCAGTGACACGGCAGGGGTTACCAATCAGCCCCAGCATTTT. Its protein product is CASSDTAGVTNQPQHF.

The J gene is TRBJ1-1, the V gene TRBV6-5, with D unclear. Germline CDR1 and CDR2: MNHEY and SVGAGI. V was cut by 0 bases and J by 5 bases, with 16 bases left in between. The CDR3 consists of 16 residues. CDR3 DNA: TGTGCCAGCAGTTACTCGAATGGGTGGGTAGCGACTGAAGCTTTCTTT. Translating gives CASSYSNGWVATEAFF.

This clone was counted a few times. The chain's CDR3 is CASSATYGGSTKNIQYF. CDR3 DNA sequence: TGTGCCAGCAGCGCCACGTACGGGGGGTCTACCAAAAACATTCAGTACTTC. This chain joins TRBV7-8 and TRBJ2-4; 7 nucleotides line up with TRBD2. CDR1 SGHVS and CDR2 FQNEAQ come from the germline V gene. Trimming removed 5 bases from V and 2 bases from J; junction bases left unmatched: 12. The CDR3 spans 17 residues.

V usage is TRBV6-5 and J usage is TRBJ1-2, with D unclear. The CDR3 totals 14 residues. Germline V gene lookup returns CDR1 MNHEY and CDR2 SVGAGI. Trimming removed 6 bases at V and 8 bases at J, with 19 bases between. The DNA for the CDR3 is TGTGCCAGCAGCCCTCGGAGAGGGTTAGAGGGCTACACCTTC. It codes for CASSPRRGLEGYTF.

This chain links TRBV28 with TRBJ2-2; D not resolved. CDR3 length: 15 residues. The V end lost 1 base, the J end lost 2 bases, and 8 bases lay between the germline ends. Germline lookup yields CDR1 MDHEN and CDR2 SYDVKM. The CDR3: CASSLSFLNTGELFF. CDR3 nucleotides: TGTGCCAGCAGTTTATCTTTCCTAAACACCGGGGAGCTGTTTTTT.

The chain couples TRBV6-6 to TRBJ1-2, with D possibly TRBD1 on 5 matching bases. V was clipped by 6 bases and J by 0 bases, with 11 bases between them. This CDR3 has 14 residues. Germline V CDR1 and CDR2: MNHNY, SVGAGI (reference sequence). This chain's CDR3 is CASRHDRANYGYTF. The CDR3 nucleotides are TGTGCCAGCAGGCACGACAGAGCTAACTATGGCTACACCTTC.

This clone was recorded once. The chain has TRBV25-1 and TRBJ1-1; 7 bases are a match to TRBD1. Germline V gives CDR1 MGHDK, CDR2 SYGVNS. Losses at the gene ends were 6 bases for V and 1 base for J; bases not matched to a gene: 8. The CDR3 spans 15 residues. The CDR3 sequence: CASRRTGTANTEAFF. The CDR3 nucleotides read TGTGCCAGCAGGAGGACCGGGACAGCGAACACTGAAGCTTTCTTT.

The rearrangement uses TRBV30 and TRBJ1-3; D is ambiguous. Trimming took 1 base from V and 0 from J, leaving 4 bases between them. The CDR3 has 13 residues. The germline gives CDR1 GTSNPN, CDR2 SVGIG (reference sequence). CDR3 sequence: CAWSGYSGNTIYF. The DNA for the CDR3 is TGTGCCTGGAGTGGGTACTCTGGAAACACCATATATTTT.

Written as DNA, the CDR3 is TGTGCCAGCAGCTTGGATCCCTCGACAGGGTACACAGATACGCAGTATTTT. It specifies CASSLDPSTGYTDTQYF. The rearrangement joins TRBV5-5 to TRBJ2-3, with 7 bases fitting TRBD1. Germline V gene sequence: CDR1 SGHKS, CDR2 YYEKEE (reference sequence). This CDR3 is 17 amino acids long. After removal of 0 bases from V and 2 bases from J, the junction contained 9 bases not matched to a gene.

The chain carries TRBV14 and TRBJ1-5, with 7 bases that match TRBD1. Trimming at V came to 4 bases and at J to 0 bases, leaving 21 bases not matched to a gene. CDR1 SGHDN and CDR2 FVKESK come from the germline V gene. This CDR3 region has 21 residues. The DNA for the CDR3 is TGTGCCAGCAGCCCCCGGATCCACAGGGGACGAGGTCCCGATAGCAATCAGCCCCAGCATTTT. This encodes CASSPRIHRGRGPDSNQPQHF.

This chain uses TRBV6-5 with TRBJ2-5, with D tentatively TRBD1 (6 bases). V lost 8 bases and J lost 1, with 11 bases in between. Germline-derived CDR1 and CDR2 are MNHEY and SVGAGI. This CDR3 contains 13 residues. The CDR3 sequence: CASGGRVQETQYF. The CDR3 bases are TGTGCCAGCGGGGGCAGAGTCCAAGAGACCCAGTACTTC.

This clone was recorded many times. This chain uses TRBV5-1 with TRBJ1-2; D unclear. This CDR3 is built from 16 residues. Deletions cut 0 bases from V and 8 bases from J, with 20 bases between. From germline, CDR1 is SGHRS and CDR2 YFSETQ. Here the CDR3 reads CASSLGHLERARGYTF. CDR3 nucleotide sequence: TGCGCCAGCAGCTTGGGACACCTAGAGAGGGCGCGAGGCTACACCTTC.

CDR3 bases: TGTGCCAGCAGCACCCGCCAGGCCGCCAACTATGGCTACACCTTC. Its translation: CASSTRQAANYGYTF. The chain employs TRBV13 and TRBJ1-2; D remains ambiguous. The germline gives CDR1 PRHDT, CDR2 FYEKMQ (reference sequence). CDR3 length: 15 amino acids. The V and J ends lost 5 bases and 2 bases respectively, with 15 bases between them.